This TCR beta chain was sequenced for a study of blood T cell repertoires in COVID-19. This clone has more than one count but fewer than ten. Sequenced by immunoSEQ multiplex PCR; TCRdb stores in-frame clones only, minus some. The profile covers more than 250,000 clones, with around 80% appearing a single time and about 5% taken by the ten largest. V shed 7 bases and J 5 bases; nucleotides not matched to a gene: 7. The CDR3 runs to 13 residues. The germline CDR1 and CDR2 sequences are MNHEY and SVGAGI. The specimen sequenced was PBMCs or T cells enriched from blood (not recorded which). J is TRBJ2-5 and V is TRBV6-5; 7 bases fit TRBD2. The TCR comes from a middle-aged man who had been exposed to COVID-19. The CDR3 DNA sequence: TGTGCCAGCAAATTCGGGGGAGGGGAGACCCAGTACTTC. Residues: CASKFGGGETQYF.